These 17 T cell receptor beta chains originate from one sample sequenced in a study of blood T cell repertoires in COVID-19. This table comes from immunoSEQ multiplex PCR, and its TCRdb copy is limited to in-frame clones, with some not included. The sample yields more than 70,000 clones, about 86% seen once. Sequencing was performed on peripheral blood. These receptors all come from a man older than 75 with active or convalescent COVID-19.

As concerns this clone: Germline is not matched at one junction end, which may reflect a read error. This chain links TRBV27 with TRBJ2-1; 7 bases agree with TRBD1. The CDR3 contains 16 residues. Germline loops: CDR1 MNHEY, CDR2 SMNVEV (reference sequence). In nucleotides, the CDR3 is TGTGGCAGCAGTTTAACCGGGACAGTCGCTCGTAATGAGCAGTTCTTC. Translated, it gives CGSSLTGTVARNEQFF.

This rearrangement joins TRBV12-5 to TRBJ1-2; 8 nucleotides line up with TRBD1. CDR1 and CDR2 (germline): LGHNT, FRNRAP. V was clipped by 7 bases and J by 4 bases; unmatched bases: 11. This CDR3 is built from 15 residues. CDR3 sequence (DNA): TGTGCTAGTGCTACCTCGACAGGGGCCATCTATGGCTACACCTTC. It yields the protein CASATSTGAIYGYTF.

In its sample, this clone was seen a few times. DNA for the CDR3: TGTGCCAGCAGTGTCGCGGGTTCACCCCTCCACTTT. Protein sequence: CASSVAGSPLHF. The V and J genes are TRBV2 and TRBJ1-6, with D unresolved. The germline CDR1 and CDR2 sequences are SNHLY and FYNNEI. V was trimmed by 4 bases and J by 9 bases, leaving 7 bases between them. The CDR3 loop spans 12 amino acids.

V and J are TRBV19 and TRBJ2-3, with D hard to call. CDR1 and CDR2 (germline): LNHDA, SQIVND (reference sequence). The CDR3 covers 13 residues. The V gene lost 4 bases and the J gene lost 2 bases, with 7 bases spanning the gap. The DNA for the CDR3 is TGTGCCAGTAGTACCAGAACCACAGATACGCAGTATTTT. Its protein is CASSTRTTDTQYF.

The V gene is TRBV4-2, the J gene TRBJ2-7, with TRBD1 identical over 8 bases. The CDR3 totals 15 residues. Looked up from germline, CDR1 is LGHNA and CDR2 is YNFKEQ. The ends lost 0 bases at V and 6 bases at J; junction bases unmatched: 7. CDR3 DNA sequence: TGTGCCAGCAGCCAAGACGGGGCAGGGGGCGTCGAGCAGTACTTC. This gives the protein CASSQDGAGGVEQYF.

V is TRBV5-1 and J is TRBJ1-1; D unclear. The V and J ends lost 1 base and 5 bases respectively, with 12 bases between them. CDR1 and CDR2 (germline): SGHRS, YFSETQ. This CDR3 is built from 14 residues. CDR3 nucleotides: TGCGCCAGCAGCTTGACAGCCGGAGGGACTGAAGCTTTCTTT. This codes for CASSLTAGGTEAFF.

This rearrangement joins TRBV25-1 to TRBJ2-1; 12 bases are shared with TRBD1. Germline assignment: CDR1 MGHDK and CDR2 SYGVNS. CDR3 length equals 17 residues. V shed 1 base and J 6 bases; nucleotides not matched to a gene: 7. CDR3 region: CASSEFRGQGASNEQFF. CDR3 nucleotides: TGTGCCAGCAGTGAATTCCGGGGACAGGGGGCTAGCAATGAGCAGTTCTTC.

The V call is TRBV6-5, the J call TRBJ1-2; possible D gene TRBD1, 6 bases. V dropped 5 bases and J dropped 5 bases, with 6 bases sitting between them. Germline V gene sequence: CDR1 MNHEY, CDR2 SVGAGI. The length of the CDR3 is 11 residues. CDR3 amino acids: CASSRGYGYTF. The CDR3 bases are TGTGCCAGCAGTAGGGGGTATGGCTACACCTTC.

The chain couples TRBV6-4 to TRBJ2-3; 11 bases line up with TRBD2. This CDR3 is 18 amino acids long. Unmatched junction bases numbered 9, after V lost 2 bases and J lost 2 bases. CDR1 MRHNA and CDR2 SNTAGT come from the germline V gene. The CDR3 coding sequence is TGTGCCAGCAGTGACCGAGCCGGGACTAGCGGAACCACAGATACGCAGTATTTT. It translates to CASSDRAGTSGTTDTQYF.

The chain employs TRBV19 and TRBJ2-5, with 9 bases matching TRBD2. This CDR3 contains 15 residues. After removal of 3 bases from V and 5 bases from J, the junction contained 7 bases not matched to a gene. CDR1 and CDR2 (germline): LNHDA, SQIVND (reference sequence). The CDR3 nucleotides are TGTGCCAGTAGTATCGTTTCGGCGGGAGGGGAGACCCAGTACTTC. Protein product: CASSIVSAGGETQYF.

This rearrangement joins TRBV7-8 to TRBJ1-4; D is perhaps TRBD1 (5 bases). Germline CDR1 and CDR2: SGHVS and FQNEAQ. The CDR3 has 15 residues. V shed 5 bases and J shed 6 bases, with 16 bases lying between them. The CDR3 loop reads CASSKSGDWYEKLFF. DNA for the CDR3: TGTGCCAGCAGCAAGTCGGGGGATTGGTATGAAAAACTGTTTTTT.

The chain joins TRBV3-1 (or the pseudogene TRBV3-2) to TRBJ1-1; perhaps TRBD1 as D (5 bases). The V end was cut by 4 bases, the J end by 6 bases, with 15 bases between. The CDR3 has 14 residues. Per germline, CDR1 LGHDT and CDR2 YNNKEL (reference sequence). The CDR3 reads CASSPSTAFAEAFF. The CDR3, as DNA: TGTGCCAGCAGCCCGTCGACAGCTTTCGCTGAAGCTTTCTTT.

The V and J genes are TRBV15 and TRBJ1-4; 8 nucleotides line up with TRBD1. The ends lost 5 bases at V and 5 bases at J; junction bases unmatched: 7. Germline V CDR1 and CDR2: LNHNV, YYDKDF (reference sequence). The CDR3 is made up of 15 amino acids. The CDR3 DNA reads as TGTGCCACCAGCCCCTCCGGGACAGGCAATGAAAAACTGTTTTTT. Its protein is CATSPSGTGNEKLFF.

CDR3 nucleotide sequence: TGTGCCAGCATTTCTCAGGGTAGCACTGAAGCTTTCTTT. Amino acids: CASISQGSTEAFF. The rearrangement links TRBV2 to TRBJ1-1; D might be TRBD1 (5 bases). Deletions cut 7 bases from V and 4 bases from J, with 13 bases between. CDR3 length: 13 amino acids. The germline gives CDR1 SNHLY, CDR2 FYNNEI.

This clone was recorded once. The chain couples TRBV10-3 to TRBJ1-2, with a weak D call TRBD1 (6 bases). The germline gives CDR1 ENHRY, CDR2 SYGVKD. CDR3 size: 13 residues. The V gene lost 4 bases and the J gene lost 2 bases, with 8 bases spanning the gap. CDR3 sequence: CAISGQENYGYTF. The CDR3 DNA is TGTGCCATCAGTGGACAGGAGAACTATGGCTACACCTTC.

V gene TRBV3-1 (or the pseudogene TRBV3-2) combines with J gene TRBJ1-2; D not resolved. Trimming shortened V by 6 bases and J by 5 bases, and 10 bases separated the two germline ends. The CDR3 consists of 12 residues. The germline V gene encodes CDR1 LGHDT and CDR2 YNNKEL (reference sequence). CDR3 in DNA: TGTGCCAGCAGTGGGGAGGGATATGGCTACACCTTC. It translates to CASSGEGYGYTF.

This rearrangement joins TRBV18 to TRBJ2-7; a possible D gene is TRBD2 (5 bases). The CDR3 loop spans 15 amino acids. Germline assignment: CDR1 KGHSH and CDR2 LQKENI. The V end lost 3 bases, the J end lost 5 bases, and 17 bases lay between the germline ends. The CDR3 nucleotides read TGTGCCAGCTCACCTGGCAGCGGAAAAGCGGACGAGCAGTACTTC. Translating it yields CASSPGSGKADEQYF.